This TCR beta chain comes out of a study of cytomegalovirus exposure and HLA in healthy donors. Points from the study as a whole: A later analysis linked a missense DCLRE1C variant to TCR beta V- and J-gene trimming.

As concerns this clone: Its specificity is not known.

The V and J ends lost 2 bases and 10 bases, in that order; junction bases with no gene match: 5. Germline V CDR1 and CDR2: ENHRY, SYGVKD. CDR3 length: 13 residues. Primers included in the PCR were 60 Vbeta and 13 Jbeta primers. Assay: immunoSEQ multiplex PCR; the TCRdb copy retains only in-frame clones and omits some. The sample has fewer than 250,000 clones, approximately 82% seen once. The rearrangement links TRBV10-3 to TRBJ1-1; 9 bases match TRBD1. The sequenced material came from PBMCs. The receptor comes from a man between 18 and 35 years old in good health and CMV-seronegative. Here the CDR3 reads CAISEIDRGGAFF. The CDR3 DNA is TGTGCCATCAGTGAGATTGACAGGGGGGGAGCTTTCTTT.